A single sample gave rise to the 32 T cell receptor beta chains below, sequenced in a study of blood T cell repertoires in COVID-19. TCRdb keeps only in-frame clones here, not all; method: immunoSEQ multiplex PCR. The repertoire includes 160,000 or so clones, 80% to 90% of them detected once, and around 3% sits in the top ten. The source material was peripheral blood. The receptor set was obtained from a man between 60 and 70 years old with acute or convalescent COVID-19.

The chain links TRBV18 to TRBJ2-1; 10 nucleotides agree with TRBD2. From germline, CDR1 is KGHSH and CDR2 LQKENI. The CDR3 extends over 16 amino acids. The V gene end was trimmed by 3 bases and the J gene end by 5 bases; junction bases not matched to a gene: 7. Written as DNA, the CDR3 is TGTGCCAGCTCACCGGTAGTAGCGGGGGGAAACAATGAGCAGTTCTTC. This translates into CASSPVVAGGNNEQFF.

J is TRBJ2-1 and V is TRBV11-2; 8 nucleotides match TRBD2. The CDR3 contains 16 residues. V lost 4 bases to trimming and J lost 4 bases; unmatched junction nucleotides: 9. Germline V gives CDR1 SGHAT, CDR2 FQNNGV. The CDR3 DNA is TGTGCCAGCAGCTGGGGGCGCGGGGGGTCTTACAATGAGCAGTTCTTC. Translating it yields CASSWGRGGSYNEQFF.

This rearrangement joins TRBV6-1 to TRBJ1-2; unclear D gene. The CDR3 is 13 residues long. The V end lost 2 bases, the J end lost 5 bases, and 9 bases lay between the germline ends. Germline CDR1 is MNHNS and CDR2 is SASEGT. The CDR3 loop is CASSERHGYGYTF. The CDR3 nucleotides read TGTGCCAGCAGTGAACGACACGGATATGGCTACACCTTC.

The rearrangement uses TRBV13 and TRBJ2-3, with 8 bases identical to TRBD2. Germline CDR1 PRHDT, CDR2 FYEKMQ (reference sequence). The CDR3 runs to 16 residues. The ends lost 4 bases at V and 2 bases at J; junction bases unmatched: 8. The CDR3 DNA reads as TGTGCCAGCAGCTACAGTAGCGGGGAATCCACAGATACGCAGTATTTT. Protein product: CASSYSSGESTDTQYF.

This chain joins TRBV19 and TRBJ1-3, with 7 bases that match TRBD1. There are 18 residues in the CDR3. The germline CDR1 and CDR2 sequences are LNHDA and SQIVND (reference sequence). With V trimmed by 4 bases and J by 8 bases, 20 bases remained unmatched. CDR3 DNA sequence: TGTGCCAGTAGTAGGCGGAAATCCAACAGGGGCCGAGAGGACACCATATATTTT. Protein: CASSRRKSNRGREDTIYF.

This rearrangement joins TRBV18 to TRBJ1-6, with D uncertain. This CDR3 region has 21 residues. Between the trimmed V and J ends, which lost 1 base and 0 bases, there was a span of 22 bases. CDR1 and CDR2 (germline): KGHSH, LQKENI. The CDR3 sequence is CASSPLPLTGIQGSYNSPLHF. CDR3 in DNA: TGTGCCAGCTCACCACTACCCCTGACGGGGATTCAAGGCTCCTATAATTCACCCCTCCACTTT.

The chain combines TRBV11-3 with TRBJ1-5; D is possibly TRBD1 (6 bases). The CDR3 has 19 residues. V lost 1 base to trimming and J lost 0 bases, with 19 bases between them. CDR1 and CDR2 (germline): SGHNT, YENEEA. CDR3 DNA: TGTGCCAGCAGCTTAGTGCCGGGACACTCTTTCTATAGCAATCAGCCCCAGCATTTT. Translated: CASSLVPGHSFYSNQPQHF. Supplemented by reference TRBV11-3 and TRBJ1-5, the full variable domain reads EAGVVQSPRYKIIEKKQPVAFWCNPISGHNTLYWYLQNLGQGPELLIRYENEEAVDDSQLPKDRFSAERLKGVDSTLKIQPAELGDSAVYLCASSLVPGHSFYSNQPQHFGDGTRLSIL.

The chain has TRBV11-2 and TRBJ2-5, with 8 bases identical to TRBD1. V shed 4 bases and J 5 bases; nucleotides not matched to a gene: 9. CDR1 and CDR2 (germline): SGHAT, FQNNGV. CDR3 length equals 15 residues. In nucleotides, the CDR3 is TGTGCCAGCAGCTCAGGGGACAGGAGATCCGAGACCCAGTACTTC. It encodes CASSSGDRRSETQYF.

The chain has TRBV3-1 (or the pseudogene TRBV3-2) and TRBJ1-1; D possibly corresponds to TRBD1 (5 bases). V lost 3 bases and J 11 bases, leaving 19 bases between the germline ends. From germline, CDR1 is LGHDT and CDR2 YNNKEL (reference sequence). The CDR3 has 14 amino acids. In DNA form, the CDR3 reads TGTGCCAGCAGCCAGAAACACAGTTCAGGGTCGGCTTTCTTT. The encoded protein is CASSQKHSSGSAFF.

The chain combines TRBV2 with TRBJ1-3; the D is unclear. Trimming removed 0 bases at V and 6 bases at J, with 6 bases between. CDR1 and CDR2 (germline): SNHLY, FYNNEI. This CDR3 is built from 13 residues. The DNA of the CDR3 is TGTGCCAGCAGTGAAGCGCGGGAAAACACCATATATTTT. Amino acid sequence: CASSEARENTIYF.

This clone appeared a single time. This chain connects TRBV6-2 or TRBV6-3 to TRBJ2-7; TRBD1 matches 7 bases. The CDR3 is 15 amino acids. V was pared by 5 bases and J by 1 base, with 8 bases of the junction left unmatched. Germline-derived CDR1 and CDR2 are MNHEY and SVGEGT. The CDR3 DNA is TGTGCCAGCAGTGATCCGGGACAGCCATCCTACGAGCAGTACTTC. Protein: CASSDPGQPSYEQYF.

This chain links TRBV27 with TRBJ2-3; 10 positions agree with TRBD1. The length of the CDR3 is 16 residues. Germline CDR1 reads MNHEY; CDR2 reads SMNVEV (reference sequence). Germline trimming cut 7 bases from V and 3 bases from J; bases unmatched to any gene: 10. This CDR3 is CASTSDRGLITDTQYF. The DNA for the CDR3 is TGTGCCAGCACCTCGGACAGGGGGTTAATAACAGATACGCAGTATTTT.

The chain uses TRBV5-1 and TRBJ2-7, with 8 bases identical to TRBD2. The V and J ends lost 3 bases and 2 bases, in that order; junction bases with no gene match: 4. Germline values: CDR1 SGHRS, CDR2 YFSETQ. This CDR3 spans 14 amino acids. Here the CDR3 DNA reads TGCGCCAGCAGCTGGGGCGGGGGGACCTACGAGCAGTACTTC. It codes for CASSWGGGTYEQYF.

This clone was seen more than once but under ten times. The V call is TRBV7-9, the J call TRBJ2-4; D is perhaps TRBD2 (7 bases). V was trimmed by 3 bases and J by 5 bases, leaving 17 bases between them. The CDR3 totals 16 residues. Germline V gives CDR1 SEHNR, CDR2 FQNEAQ (reference sequence). The CDR3 loop reads CASSFSGRGFQNIQYF. CDR3 coding DNA: TGTGCCAGCAGCTTCTCAGGGAGGGGGTTTCAAAACATTCAGTACTTC.

The chain links TRBV3-1 (or the pseudogene TRBV3-2) to TRBJ1-2; no firm D call. There are 14 residues in the CDR3. Germline V lookup: CDR1 LGHDT, CDR2 YNNKEL (reference sequence). V was shortened by 0 bases and J by 5 bases, with 10 bases between the two germline ends. CDR3 sequence reads: CASSQDVGEYGYTF. The CDR3 DNA reads as TGTGCCAGCAGCCAAGATGTCGGGGAGTATGGCTACACCTTC.

CDR3 DNA sequence: TGTGCCAGTAGGATCACCGGGACAGTAAATTCACCCCTCCACTTT. This encodes CASRITGTVNSPLHF. J is TRBJ1-6 and V is TRBV19, with 7 positions matching TRBD1. Germline V gene sequence: CDR1 LNHDA, CDR2 SQIVND (reference sequence). V dropped 6 bases and J dropped 7; count of bases not matched to a gene: 9. This CDR3 is 15 amino acids long.

The V call is TRBV9, the J call TRBJ2-2, with TRBD2 matching over 8 bases. Germline CDR1 SGDLS, CDR2 YYNGEE. The CDR3 contains 15 residues. The V gene end was trimmed by 0 bases and the J gene end by 7 bases; junction bases not matched to a gene: 5. CDR3 sequence reads: CASSVGGLASGELFF. The CDR3 DNA is TGTGCCAGCAGCGTAGGAGGACTAGCTAGCGGGGAGCTGTTTTTT.

The chain combines TRBV4-3 with TRBJ2-7; 10 bases line up with TRBD2. Germline CDR1 reads LGHNA; CDR2 reads YSLEER. The CDR3 is 18 amino acids. Unmatched junction bases numbered 11, after V lost 0 bases and J lost 3 bases. CDR3 loop: CASSQDRVSGGRYYEQYF. The CDR3 nucleotides are TGCGCCAGCAGCCAAGATCGGGTTAGCGGGGGGCGTTACTACGAGCAGTACTTC.

The gene calls are TRBV19 and TRBJ1-3; 9 bases are a match to TRBD1. From germline, CDR1 is LNHDA and CDR2 SQIVND (reference sequence). V lost 3 bases and J lost 4; bases outside the gene matches: 7. This CDR3 comprises 16 residues. Written as DNA, the CDR3 is TGTGCCAGTAGTATTATGCCGGGACAGGGCGGAAACACCATATATTTT. Protein product: CASSIMPGQGGNTIYF.

The chain employs TRBV2 and TRBJ2-3; D possibly corresponds to TRBD2 (5 bases). The CDR3 is 17 residues long. With 4 bases removed from V and 3 bases from J, the gap between germline ends came to 20 bases. CDR1 is SNHLY and CDR2 is FYNNEI in the germline V gene. The CDR3 reads CASSAIDGKGGTDTQYF. CDR3 DNA sequence: TGTGCCAGCAGTGCGATTGACGGGAAGGGCGGGACAGATACGCAGTATTTT. The variable domain in full, with the rest retrieved from reference TRBV2 and TRBJ2-3, is EPEVTQTPSHQVTQMGQEVILRCVPISNHLYFYWYRQILGQKVEFLVSFYNNEISEKSEIFDDQFSVERPDGSNFTLKIRSTKLEDSAMYFCASSAIDGKGGTDTQYFGPGTRLTVL.

This clone turned up a few times. This sequence joins TRBV19 and TRBJ1-1, with 7 bases that match TRBD1. This CDR3 is built from 14 residues. The V gene end was trimmed by 3 bases and the J gene end by 1 base; junction bases not matched to a gene: 2. Per germline, CDR1 LNHDA and CDR2 SQIVND (reference sequence). This chain's CDR3 is CASSMGQPNTEAFF. CDR3 DNA: TGTGCCAGTAGTATGGGACAGCCGAACACTGAAGCTTTCTTT.

The V call is TRBV19, the J call TRBJ1-5; perhaps TRBD1 as D (6 bases). The V end was cut by 6 bases, the J end by 8 bases, with 23 bases between. Germline-derived CDR1 and CDR2 are LNHDA and SQIVND (reference sequence). This CDR3 is built from 16 residues. The CDR3 reads CASSGQGQLPVKPQHF. The CDR3 DNA sequence: TGTGCCAGTAGCGGGCAAGGACAGCTTCCTGTGAAGCCCCAGCATTTT. Variable domain in full (rest from reference TRBV19 and TRBJ1-5): DGGITQSPKYLFRKEGQNVTLSCEQNLNHDAMYWYRQDPGQGLRLIYYSQIVNDFQKGDIAEGYSVSREKKESFPLTVTSAQKNPTAFYLCASSGQGQLPVKPQHFGDGTRLSIL.

J is TRBJ1-2 and V is TRBV24-1, with D hard to call. V lost 4 bases to trimming and J lost 2 bases, with 7 bases between them. This CDR3 is built from 13 residues. Germline V gene sequence: CDR1 KGHDR, CDR2 SFDVKD. CDR3: CATSERENYGYTF. The DNA of the CDR3 is TGTGCCACCAGTGAGAGGGAAAACTATGGCTACACCTTC.

Only one count was recorded for this clone. This chain connects TRBV4-1 to TRBJ2-2; 8 nucleotides agree with TRBD2. Germline V gene lookup returns CDR1 MGHRA and CDR2 YSYEKL. Unmatched junction bases numbered 4, after V lost 1 base and J lost 6 bases. CDR3 size: 15 residues. The CDR3 DNA sequence: TGCGCCAGCAGCCAAGGACTAGCGTCGGCCGGGGAGCTGTTTTTT. It codes for CASSQGLASAGELFF.

The rearrangement uses TRBV21-1 and TRBJ1-1; the DNA was not used to check the table's D call, TRBD1. TRBV21-1 is listed as a pseudogene. This CDR3 has 20 amino acids. CDR3 protein: CASSKVHKFRDRGSNTEAFF. The DNA for the CDR3 is TGTGCCAGCAGCAAAGTCCATAAATTCCGGGACAGGGGAAGTAACACTGAAGCTTTCTTT.

This chain connects TRBV7-2 to TRBJ1-5, with 7 bases fitting TRBD1. Germline lookup yields CDR1 SGHTA and CDR2 FQGNSA. The CDR3 extends over 13 amino acids. J lost 8 bases, V lost 3 bases, and 4 bases had no gene match. The CDR3 region is CASSFGQVKPQHF. The CDR3 nucleotides read TGTGCCAGCAGCTTCGGACAGGTCAAGCCCCAGCATTTT.

The chain joins TRBV10-3 to TRBJ1-2; TRBD1 matches 11 bases. V shed 5 bases and J 6 bases; nucleotides not matched to a gene: 14. CDR3 size: 17 residues. Germline loops: CDR1 ENHRY, CDR2 SYGVKD. In DNA form, the CDR3 reads TGTGCCATCAGTAGGACAGGGGGCGAAGGGATCGGGAATGGCTACACCTTC. Its translation is CAISRTGGEGIGNGYTF.

The chain employs TRBV2 and TRBJ1-1; D is possibly TRBD1 (6 bases). With 6 bases removed from V and 7 bases from J, the gap between germline ends came to 18 bases. CDR3 length: 14 amino acids. Germline V gene sequence: CDR1 SNHLY, CDR2 FYNNEI. The CDR3 sequence: CASRTNMQGSEAFF. CDR3 DNA sequence: TGTGCCAGCAGGACTAATATGCAGGGGAGTGAAGCTTTCTTT.

This sequence joins TRBV15 and TRBJ2-5, with D unresolved. V was shortened by 5 bases and J by 2 bases, with 9 bases between the two germline ends. The CDR3 has 13 amino acids. Per the germline V gene, CDR1 is LNHNV and CDR2 is YYDKDF (reference sequence). CDR3 nucleotides: TGTGCCACCAGCGGGCTACCTCAAGAGACCCAGTACTTC. Protein sequence: CATSGLPQETQYF.

The V gene is TRBV11-2, the J gene TRBJ2-7; 8 bases match TRBD2. CDR1 SGHAT and CDR2 FQNNGV come from the germline V gene. V trimming: 4 bases; J trimming: 2 bases; junction bases outside the gene matches: 7. The CDR3 contains 15 residues. CDR3 DNA: TGTGCCAGCAGCTGGGTGGCGGGGGGAACCTACGAGCAGTACTTC. Translating it yields CASSWVAGGTYEQYF.

The gene calls are TRBV10-3 and TRBJ1-1; 8 bases align to TRBD1. This CDR3 comprises 17 residues. CDR1 is ENHRY, CDR2 SYGVKD, per germline. V trimming: 5 bases; J trimming: 1 base; junction bases outside the gene matches: 12. The CDR3 sequence is CAISKTRTGLGNTEAFF. The CDR3 DNA follows: TGTGCCATCAGTAAGACCCGGACAGGGTTGGGGAACACTGAAGCTTTCTTT.

The chain is built from TRBV4-1 and TRBJ1-2; TRBD1 agrees at 10 bases. Trimming cost V 1 base and J 2 bases; bases outside gene matches: 4. The V gene's germline CDR1 is MGHRA and CDR2 YSYEKL. The CDR3 covers 16 residues. CDR3 sequence: CASSQGRQGANYGYTF. The DNA for the CDR3 is TGCGCCAGCAGCCAAGGTAGACAGGGGGCGAACTATGGCTACACCTTC.